This T cell receptor (beta chain) derives from a study of HIV-infected patients and healthy controls. TCRdb reprocessed the 5' RACE reads via MiXCR and lists one record per CDR3 protein. This table holds 18,000 or so distinct CDR3 sequences, around 19% found once. The sample taken for sequencing was CD8+ T cells from blood. This sequence was found in a human donor in good health.

The CDR3 loop is CASSQAGQYQPQHF. As DNA, the CDR3 is TGTGCCAGCAGCCAAGCGGGACAGTATCAGCCCCAGCATTTT. The chain joins TRBV3-1 to TRBJ1-5, with 7 bases that match TRBD1. Germline CDR1 reads LGHDT; CDR2 reads YNNKEL (reference sequence). Unmatched junction bases numbered 2, after V lost 1 base and J lost 5 bases. The CDR3 spans 14 residues.